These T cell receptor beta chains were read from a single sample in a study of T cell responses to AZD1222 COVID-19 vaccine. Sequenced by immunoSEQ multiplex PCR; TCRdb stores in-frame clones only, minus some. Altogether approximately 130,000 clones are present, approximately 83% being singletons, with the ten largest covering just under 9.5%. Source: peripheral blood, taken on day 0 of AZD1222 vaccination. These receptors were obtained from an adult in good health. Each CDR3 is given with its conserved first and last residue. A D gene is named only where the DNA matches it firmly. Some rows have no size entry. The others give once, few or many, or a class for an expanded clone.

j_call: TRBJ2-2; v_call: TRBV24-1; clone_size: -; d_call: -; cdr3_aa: CATSDPLLAAGELFF; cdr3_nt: TGTGCCACCAGTGATCCACTCCTAGCTGCCGGGGAGCTGTTTTTT
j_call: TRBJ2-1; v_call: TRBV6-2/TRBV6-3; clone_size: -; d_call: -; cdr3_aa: CASSPHRGGTMANEQFF; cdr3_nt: TGTGCCAGCAGTCCGCACAGGGGAGGGACAATGGCGAATGAGCAGTTCTTC
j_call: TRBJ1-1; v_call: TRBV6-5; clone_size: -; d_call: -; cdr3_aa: CASTSGFGTEAFF; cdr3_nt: TGTGCCAGCACTTCAGGGTTCGGCACTGAAGCTTTCTTT
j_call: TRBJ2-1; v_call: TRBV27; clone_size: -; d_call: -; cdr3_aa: CASSKDGAMEPNWEDEQFF; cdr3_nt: TGTGCCAGCAGTAAGGACGGAGCCATGGAGCCTAACTGGGAGGATGAGCAGTTCTTC
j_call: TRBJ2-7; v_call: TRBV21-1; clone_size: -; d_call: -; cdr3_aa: CASSKVTTADYEQYF; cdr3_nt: TGTGCCAGCAGCAAAGTGACGACAGCAGACTACGAGCAGTACTTC
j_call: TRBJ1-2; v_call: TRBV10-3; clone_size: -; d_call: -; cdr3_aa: CAIADKGGNYGYTF; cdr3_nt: TGTGCCATCGCTGATAAGGGCGGGAACTATGGCTACACCTTC
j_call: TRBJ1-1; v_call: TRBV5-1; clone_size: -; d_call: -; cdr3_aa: CASSAGTLNTEAFF; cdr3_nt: TGCGCCAGCAGCGCGGGGACACTGAACACTGAAGCTTTCTTT
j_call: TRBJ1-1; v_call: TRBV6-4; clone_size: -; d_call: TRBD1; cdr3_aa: CASSESIQGIGTEAFF; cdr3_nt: TGTGCCAGCAGTGAGTCGATACAGGGGATCGGCACTGAAGCTTTCTTT
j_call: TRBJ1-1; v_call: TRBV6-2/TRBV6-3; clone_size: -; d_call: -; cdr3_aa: CASSYVIPAGEETEAFF; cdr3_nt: TGTGCCAGCAGTTATGTAATTCCGGCGGGGGAAGAGACTGAAGCTTTCTTT
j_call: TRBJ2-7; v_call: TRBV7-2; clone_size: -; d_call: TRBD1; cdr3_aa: CASSLNRGAYEQYF; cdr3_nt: TGTGCCAGCAGCTTAAACAGGGGTGCCTACGAGCAGTACTTC
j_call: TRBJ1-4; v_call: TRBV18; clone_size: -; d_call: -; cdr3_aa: CASSPMPPGATNEKLFF; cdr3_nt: TGTGCCAGCTCACCGATGCCTCCAGGGGCAACTAATGAAAAACTGTTTTTT
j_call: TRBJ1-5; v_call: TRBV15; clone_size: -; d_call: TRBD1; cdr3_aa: CATSRGRGGGNQPQHF; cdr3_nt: TGTGCCACCAGCAGAGGCAGGGGGGGAGGCAATCAGCCCCAGCATTTT
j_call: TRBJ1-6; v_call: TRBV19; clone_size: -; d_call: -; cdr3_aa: CASSSAPDSSIRSSYNSPLHF; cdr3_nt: TGTGCCAGTAGTTCCGCCCCGGACAGCAGTATTAGGAGCTCCTATAATTCACCCCTCCACTTT
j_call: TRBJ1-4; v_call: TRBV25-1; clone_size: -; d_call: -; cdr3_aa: CASSESRAATNEKLFF; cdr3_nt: TGTGCCAGCAGTGAATCCAGGGCTGCAACTAATGAAAAACTGTTTTTT
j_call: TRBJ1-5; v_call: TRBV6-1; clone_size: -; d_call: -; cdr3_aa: CASSEAAGGGNQPQHF; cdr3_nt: TGTGCCAGCAGTGAAGCAGCGGGGGGAGGCAATCAGCCCCAGCATTTT
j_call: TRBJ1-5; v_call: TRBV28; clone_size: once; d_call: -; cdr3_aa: CASSSSSQGGGSNQPQHF; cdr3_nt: TGTGCCAGCAGTTCGTCCTCACAGGGCGGGGGGAGCAATCAGCCCCAGCATTTT
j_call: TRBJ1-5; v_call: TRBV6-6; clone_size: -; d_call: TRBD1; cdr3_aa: CASSRQTGGNNQPQHF; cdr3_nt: TGTGCCAGCAGTCGACAGACAGGGGGTAACAATCAGCCCCAGCATTTT
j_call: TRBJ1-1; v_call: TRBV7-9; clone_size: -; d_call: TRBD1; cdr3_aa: CASSLPGQMNTEAFF; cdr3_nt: TGTGCCAGCAGCTTACCGGGACAGATGAACACTGAAGCTTTCTTT
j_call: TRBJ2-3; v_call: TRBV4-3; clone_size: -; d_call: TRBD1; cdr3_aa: CASSLRDRLTDTQYF; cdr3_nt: TGCGCCAGCAGCCTCCGGGACAGGCTCACAGATACGCAGTATTTT
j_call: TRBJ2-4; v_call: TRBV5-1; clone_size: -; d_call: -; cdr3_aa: CASSSDQTWDIQYF; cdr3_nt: TGCGCCAGCAGCTCGGACCAGACCTGGGACATTCAGTACTTC
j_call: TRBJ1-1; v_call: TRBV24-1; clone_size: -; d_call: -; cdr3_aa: CATSGRVNTEAFF; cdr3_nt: TGTGCCACCAGTGGAAGGGTGAACACTGAAGCTTTCTTT
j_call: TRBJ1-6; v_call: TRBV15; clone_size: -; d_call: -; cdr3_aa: CATKRDNNSPLHF; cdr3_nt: TGTGCCACCAAACGGGATAATAATTCACCCCTCCACTTT
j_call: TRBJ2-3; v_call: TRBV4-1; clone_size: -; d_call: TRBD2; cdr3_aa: CASSLGTSQFRKDTQYF; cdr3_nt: TGCGCCAGCAGCCTCGGGACTAGTCAATTTCGGAAGGATACGCAGTATTTT
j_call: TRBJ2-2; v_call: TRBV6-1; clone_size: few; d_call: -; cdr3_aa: CASSEGLPGELFF; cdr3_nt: TGTGCCAGCAGTGAAGGACTCCCCGGGGAGCTGTTTTTT
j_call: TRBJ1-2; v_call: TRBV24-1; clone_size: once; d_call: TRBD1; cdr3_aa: CATSDGQGGGYTF; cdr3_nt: TGTGCCACCAGTGACGGACAGGGAGGAGGCTACACCTTC
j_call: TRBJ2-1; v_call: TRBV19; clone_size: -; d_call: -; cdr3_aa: CASSIRPNNEQFF; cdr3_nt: TGTGCCAGTAGTATAAGGCCAAACAATGAGCAGTTCTTC
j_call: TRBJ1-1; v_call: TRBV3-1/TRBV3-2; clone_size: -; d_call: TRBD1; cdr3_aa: CASSPPGTALKAFF; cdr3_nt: TGTGCCAGCAGCCCGCCCGGGACAGCACTGAAAGCTTTCTTT
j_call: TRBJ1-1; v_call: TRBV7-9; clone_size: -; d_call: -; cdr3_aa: CASSFGAPGAEAFF; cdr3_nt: TGTGCCAGCAGCTTCGGGGCCCCTGGGGCTGAAGCTTTCTTT
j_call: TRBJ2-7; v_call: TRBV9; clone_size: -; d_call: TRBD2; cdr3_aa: CASSVAGGSSYEQYF; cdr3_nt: TGTGCCAGCAGCGTAGCGGGGGGGAGCTCCTACGAGCAGTACTTC
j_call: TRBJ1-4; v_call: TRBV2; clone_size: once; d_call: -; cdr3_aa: CASSEWGTDGKGKLFF; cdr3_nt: TGTGCCAGCAGTGAATGGGGGACGGATGGGAAGGGAAAACTGTTTTTT
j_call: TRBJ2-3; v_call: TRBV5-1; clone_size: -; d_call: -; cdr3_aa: CASSFDRSTDTQYF; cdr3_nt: TGCGCCAGCAGCTTCGACAGGAGCACAGATACGCAGTATTTT
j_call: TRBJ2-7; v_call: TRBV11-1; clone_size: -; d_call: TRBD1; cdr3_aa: CASSLLQGVTYEQYF; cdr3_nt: TGTGCCAGCAGCTTACTACAGGGGGTGACCTACGAGCAGTACTTC
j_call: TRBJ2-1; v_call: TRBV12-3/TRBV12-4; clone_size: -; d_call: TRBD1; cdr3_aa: CASSSDRVNEQFF; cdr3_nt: TGTGCCAGCAGCAGTGACAGGGTCAATGAGCAGTTCTTC
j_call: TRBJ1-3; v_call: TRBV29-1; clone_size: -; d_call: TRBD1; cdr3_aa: CSVGQKEGNTIYF; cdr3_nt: TGCAGCGTGGGACAGAAAGAGGGAAACACCATATATTTT
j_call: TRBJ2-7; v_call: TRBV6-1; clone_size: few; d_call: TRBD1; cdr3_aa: CASSGTGAYFSYEQYF; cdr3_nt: TGTGCCAGCAGTGGGACAGGGGCTTATTTCTCCTACGAGCAGTACTTC
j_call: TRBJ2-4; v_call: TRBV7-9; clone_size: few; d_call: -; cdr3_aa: CASSFLGRRLAKNIQYF; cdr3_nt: TGTGCCAGCAGCTTCCTCGGACGGAGACTAGCCAAAAACATTCAGTACTTC
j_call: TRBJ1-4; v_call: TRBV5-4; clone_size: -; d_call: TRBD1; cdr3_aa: CASSLGDRETNEKLFF; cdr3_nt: TGTGCCAGCAGCTTGGGGGACAGGGAAACTAATGAAAAACTGTTTTTT
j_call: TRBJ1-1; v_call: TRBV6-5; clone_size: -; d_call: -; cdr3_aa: CASSYRGSRTEAFF; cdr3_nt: TGTGCCAGCAGTTACAGGGGGAGTAGGACTGAAGCTTTCTTT
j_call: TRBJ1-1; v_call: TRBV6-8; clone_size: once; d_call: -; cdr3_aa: CASTYRVSENTEAFF; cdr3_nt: TGTGCCAGCACCTACAGGGTGTCTGAGAACACTGAAGCTTTCTTT
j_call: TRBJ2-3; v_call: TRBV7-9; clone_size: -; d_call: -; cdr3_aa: CASSLWTDTQYF; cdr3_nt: TGTGCCAGCAGCCTATGGACGGATACGCAGTATTTT
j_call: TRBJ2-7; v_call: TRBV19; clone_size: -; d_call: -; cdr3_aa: CASSLRQDPYEQYF; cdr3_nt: TGTGCCAGTAGTCTCAGACAGGACCCCTACGAGCAGTACTTC
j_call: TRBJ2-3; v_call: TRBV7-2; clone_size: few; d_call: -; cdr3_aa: CASSLARTDTQYF; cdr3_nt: TGTGCCAGCAGCTTAGCCCGCACAGATACGCAGTATTTT
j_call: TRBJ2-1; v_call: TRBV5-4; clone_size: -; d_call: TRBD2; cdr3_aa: CASSLTLGLAGVNEQFF; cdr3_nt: TGTGCCAGCAGCTTGACCCTCGGACTAGCGGGAGTCAATGAGCAGTTCTTC
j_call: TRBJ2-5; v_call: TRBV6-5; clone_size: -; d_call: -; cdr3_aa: CASSYEVETQYF; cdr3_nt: TGTGCCAGCAGTTATGAGGTTGAGACCCAGTACTTC
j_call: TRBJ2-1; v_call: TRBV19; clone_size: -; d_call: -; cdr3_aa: CASSAGDQSSYNEQFF; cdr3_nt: TGTGCCAGTAGTGCAGGGGACCAAAGCTCCTACAATGAGCAGTTCTTC
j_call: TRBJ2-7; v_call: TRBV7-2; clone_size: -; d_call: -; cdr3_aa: CASSSRDFAYEQYF; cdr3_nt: TGTGCCAGCAGCTCCCGGGACTTCGCCTACGAGCAGTACTTC
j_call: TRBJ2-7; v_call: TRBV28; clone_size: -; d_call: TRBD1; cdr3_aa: CAIPGTGEEQYF; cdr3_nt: TGTGCCATCCCCGGGACAGGGGAAGAGCAGTACTTC
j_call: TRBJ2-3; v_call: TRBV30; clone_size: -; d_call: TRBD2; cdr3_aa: CAWSPLADTDTQYF; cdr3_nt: TGTGCCTGGAGTCCCCTAGCGGACACAGATACGCAGTATTTT
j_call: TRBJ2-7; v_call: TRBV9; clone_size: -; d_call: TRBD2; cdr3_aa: CASSVLAGDYEQYF; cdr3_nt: TGTGCCAGCAGCGTGCTAGCGGGAGACTACGAGCAGTACTTC
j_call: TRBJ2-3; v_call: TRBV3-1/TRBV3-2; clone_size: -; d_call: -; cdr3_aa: CASSQEGGADTQYF; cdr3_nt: TGTGCCAGCAGCCAAGAGGGGGGAGCAGATACGCAGTATTTT
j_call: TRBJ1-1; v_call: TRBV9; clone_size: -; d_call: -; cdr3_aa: CASSVPFGGSNTEAFF; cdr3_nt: TGTGCCAGCAGCGTACCCTTTGGAGGGTCGAACACTGAAGCTTTCTTT
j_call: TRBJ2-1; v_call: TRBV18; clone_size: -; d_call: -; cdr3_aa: CASSPGNYNEQFF; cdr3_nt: TGTGCCAGCTCTCCGGGGAACTACAATGAGCAGTTCTTC
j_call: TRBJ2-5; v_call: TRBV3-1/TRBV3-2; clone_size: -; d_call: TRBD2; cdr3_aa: CASSQGVSGGETQYF; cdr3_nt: TGTGCCAGCAGCCAAGGAGTATCGGGGGGAGAGACCCAGTACTTC
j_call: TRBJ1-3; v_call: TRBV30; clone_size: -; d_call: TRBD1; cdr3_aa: CAWKRDRVLLSGNTIYF; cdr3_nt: TGTGCCTGGAAAAGGGACAGGGTTCTTCTCTCTGGAAACACCATATATTTT
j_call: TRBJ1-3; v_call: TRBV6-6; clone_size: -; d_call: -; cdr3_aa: CASSQARNTIYF; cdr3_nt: TGTGCCAGCAGTCAGGCCCGAAACACCATATATTTT
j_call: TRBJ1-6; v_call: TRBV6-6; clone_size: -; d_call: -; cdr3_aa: CASSTGLALHF; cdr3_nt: TGTGCCAGCAGTACAGGGTTAGCCCTCCACTTT
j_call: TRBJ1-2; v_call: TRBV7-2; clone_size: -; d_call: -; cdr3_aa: CASRPPTGNYGYTF; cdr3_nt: TGTGCCAGCAGACCCCCCACAGGCAACTATGGCTACACCTTC
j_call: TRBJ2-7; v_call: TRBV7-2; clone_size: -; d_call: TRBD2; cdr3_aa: CASSSSGGGSYEQYF; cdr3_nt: TGTGCCAGCAGCTCAAGTGGCGGGGGTTCCTACGAGCAGTACTTC
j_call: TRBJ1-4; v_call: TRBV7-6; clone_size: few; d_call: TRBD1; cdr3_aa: CASSLAPGGGEKLFF; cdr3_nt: TGTGCCAGCAGCTTAGCCCCAGGGGGAGGAGAAAAACTGTTTTTT